A selection of T cell receptor beta chains follows, all from one sample in a study of blood T cell repertoires in COVID-19. Generated by immunoSEQ multiplex PCR, the TCRdb table keeps only in-frame clones and is missing some. Here the sample spans about 370,000 clones, under 90% being singletons. Sequencing was carried out using PBMCs or T cells enriched from blood (not recorded which). The receptors were sampled from a woman aged 25-40 years who had recovered from COVID-19. Both conserved end residues are part of each CDR3. Fields, in order: J gene, clone size, V gene, D gene, CDR3 protein, CDR3 DNA. D genes are given only for firm matches. Part of the rows lack a size; the others show once, few, many or a class for expanded clones.

>TRBJ1-1|once|TRBV13|.
CASSSREIGNTEAFF
TGTGCCAGCAGCTCCCGGGAAATCGGGAACACTGAAGCTTTCTTT
>TRBJ1-5|.|TRBV6-5|.
CASRQGLGQPQHF
TGTGCCAGCAGACAGGGTTTGGGTCAGCCCCAGCATTTT
>TRBJ1-5|once|TRBV4-1|TRBD1
CASSHQATGDQPQHF
TGCGCCAGCAGCCACCAGGCGACAGGGGATCAGCCCCAGCATTTT
>TRBJ2-7|.|TRBV11-3|.
CASSFLGGYEQYF
TGTGCCAGCAGCTTTTTAGGGGGTTACGAGCAGTACTTC
>TRBJ2-5|once|TRBV7-9|.
CASRVLRAETQYF
TGTGCCAGCAGGGTATTGAGGGCAGAGACCCAGTACTTC
>TRBJ2-7|.|TRBV29-1|.
CSVEERGYEQYF
TGCAGCGTTGAAGAAAGGGGTTACGAGCAGTACTTC
>TRBJ1-2|.|TRBV4-2|.
CASSQYGRGGYGYTF
TGTGCCAGCAGCCAATACGGCCGAGGAGGTTATGGCTACACCTTC
>TRBJ1-4|.|TRBV6-5|TRBD1
CASSRGQPLMKNAFF
TGTGCCAGCAGTAGGGGACAGCCCCTAATGAAAAACGCATTTTTT
>TRBJ2-7|few|TRBV7-2|.
CASSLSYEQYF
TGTGCCAGCAGCCTGTCCTACGAGCAGTACTTC
>TRBJ2-1|.|TRBV7-9|TRBD2
CASSSPGGGSSYNEQFF
TGTGCCAGCAGCTCTCCCGGGGGGGGGAGCTCCTACAATGAGCAGTTCTTC
>TRBJ1-5|once|TRBV4-2|.
CASSQASGLSNQPQHF
TGTGCCAGCAGCCAAGCCTCAGGTTTAAGCAATCAGCCCCAGCATTTT
>TRBJ2-2|.|TRBV3-1/TRBV3-2|.
CASSQRRYTGELFF
TGTGCCAGCAGCCAGAGGCGGTATACCGGGGAGCTGTTTTTT
>TRBJ2-3|.|TRBV25-1|.
CASSVNTDTQYF
TGTGCCAGCAGTGTAAACACAGATACGCAGTATTTT
>TRBJ1-4|.|TRBV6-1|.
CASSETGQGEKLFF
TGTGCCAGCAGTGAAACGGGCCAGGGGGAAAAACTGTTTTTT
>TRBJ2-7|.|TRBV5-1|TRBD2
CASSLGSGLAASSYEQYF
TGCGCCAGCAGCTTGGGGTCGGGACTAGCGGCCAGCTCCTACGAGCAGTACTTC
>TRBJ2-6|.|TRBV12-3/TRBV12-4|.
CASGQSVLTF
TGTGCCAGTGGACAATCCGTCCTGACTTTC
>TRBJ1-1|.|TRBV4-1|TRBD1
CASSQPGGQAITEAFF
TGCGCCAGCAGCCAACCTGGGGGACAGGCGATCACTGAAGCTTTCTTT
>TRBJ2-5|.|TRBV25-1|.
CASSGSGLETQYF
TGTGCCAGCAGTGGGTCAGGGCTGGAGACCCAGTACTTC
>TRBJ1-2|.|TRBV18|TRBD1
CASKEQGPVYGYTF
TGTGCCAGCAAAGAACAGGGGCCGGTCTATGGCTACACCTTC
>TRBJ2-5|once|TRBV5-1|.
CASSLIAASEIQETQYF
TGCGCCAGCAGCTTGATCGCTGCTAGCGAGATCCAAGAGACCCAGTACTTC
>TRBJ2-5|.|TRBV18|TRBD2
CASSALGAGVGETQYF
TGTGCCAGCTCAGCCCTCGGGGCGGGGGTAGGAGAGACCCAGTACTTC
>TRBJ2-1|.|TRBV5-1|TRBD2
CASSLGLAGPNEQFF
TGCGCCAGCAGCTTGGGACTAGCGGGACCCAATGAGCAGTTCTTC